These T cell receptor beta chains were read from a single sample in a study of blood T cell repertoires in COVID-19. TCRdb keeps only in-frame clones here, not all; method: immunoSEQ multiplex PCR. The table shows roughly 80,000 clones, with less than 90% occurring only once. Sequenced: peripheral blood. The receptors originated from a man aged 45-60 years with acute or convalescent COVID-19. Each CDR3 is given with its conserved first and last residue. Fields, in order: J gene, D gene, V gene, clone size, CDR3 DNA, CDR3 protein. D genes are given only for firm matches. Clone size, where shown, is once, few, many, or a class for clones that have expanded.

>TRBJ2-5|.|TRBV7-2|.
TGTGCCAGCAGCTTATCGGGGTTAGTGCAAGAGACCCAGTACTTC
CASSLSGLVQETQYF
>TRBJ2-1|TRBD2|TRBV7-7|few
TGTGCCAGCAGCTTATTCCCGGCGGGGGTGGGATTAGGCAATGAGCAGTTCTTC
CASSLFPAGVGLGNEQFF
>TRBJ2-1|TRBD1|TRBV27|once
TGTGCCAGCAGTCCGACAGGGGGCCTCTACAATGAGCAGTTCTTC
CASSPTGGLYNEQFF
>TRBJ2-5|TRBD1|TRBV20-1|.
TGCAGTGCTAGTAATTACAGGGGAAAAGAGACCCAGTACTTC
CSASNYRGKETQYF
>TRBJ2-1|.|TRBV9|once
TGTGCCAGCAGCGTAGTGGGGCAAGTAGCCTACAATGAGCAGTTCTTC
CASSVVGQVAYNEQFF
>TRBJ2-3|TRBD2|TRBV7-6|once
TGTGCCAGCAGCCGATGGGGACTAGCGGTGGGGGATACGCAGTATTTT
CASSRWGLAVGDTQYF
>TRBJ2-1|.|TRBV4-3|.
TGCGCCAGCAGCGCGGGGGCTTGGAATGAGCAGTTCTTC
CASSAGAWNEQFF
>TRBJ1-1|.|TRBV14|.
TGTGCCAGCAGCCAGTTAAAAGCTTTCTTT
CASSQLKAFF
>TRBJ1-4|.|TRBV24-1|.
TGTGCCACCAGTGACCAAGACAGACCCACTAATGAAAAACTGTTTTTT
CATSDQDRPTNEKLFF
>TRBJ2-1|TRBD1|TRBV11-3|.
TGTGCCAGCAGCTGGGGGACAGGGCCCTACAATGAGCAGTTCTTC
CASSWGTGPYNEQFF
>TRBJ1-5|.|TRBV7-2|.
TGTGCCAGCAGCCCTTACGGTGGGCCCCAGCATTTT
CASSPYGGPQHF
>TRBJ2-5|.|TRBV27|.
TGTGCCAGCAGTCTCGGCGGTGGAGGGGCTGGGGAGACCCAGTACTTC
CASSLGGGGAGETQYF
>TRBJ1-1|.|TRBV4-3|.
TGCGCCAGCAGCCAAGACCGGGGGAAAGCTTTCTTT
CASSQDRGKAFF
>TRBJ2-5|TRBD2|TRBV6-5|.
TGTGCCAGCTCAAAAGCGGGGATCCAAGAGACCCAGTACTTC
CASSKAGIQETQYF
>TRBJ1-2|TRBD1|TRBV7-2|.
TGTGCCAGCAGCCCACGACAGGGGGCCAGCTATGGCTACACCTTC
CASSPRQGASYGYTF
>TRBJ2-7|TRBD1|TRBV5-1|once
TGCGCCAGCAGCTTACAGGGGGCAGGCTACGAGCAGTACTTC
CASSLQGAGYEQYF
>TRBJ2-1|.|TRBV27|.
TGTGCCAGCAGTTCGAGGGACACGGACAATGAGCAGTTCTTC
CASSSRDTDNEQFF
>TRBJ2-7|.|TRBV5-4|.
TGTGCCAGCAGCTTGGCGGGGGGCGCCTACGAGCAGTACTTC
CASSLAGGAYEQYF
>TRBJ2-7|.|TRBV11-2|.
TGTGCCAGCAGCTTCCCCTTCGGACAGTGGGGAGTAAGGGGTGACGAGCAGTACTTC
CASSFPFGQWGVRGDEQYF
>TRBJ2-1|TRBD2|TRBV7-6|.
TGTGCCAGCAGCTCCCTACTAGCGGGGGCCTACAATGAGCAGTTCTTC
CASSSLLAGAYNEQFF
>TRBJ1-2|.|TRBV6-5|.
TGTGCCAGCAGTTACGGACAGTATGGCTACACCTTC
CASSYGQYGYTF
>TRBJ1-1|TRBD1|TRBV11-3|.
TGTGCCAGCAGCTCGACAGGGACGCTCGGTTCCGACGAAAACACTGAAGCTTTCTTT
CASSSTGTLGSDENTEAFF
>TRBJ2-1|TRBD2|TRBV18|.
TGTGCCAGCTCCCAAGGACTAGCGGGAGTGGGCAATGAGCAGTTCTTC
CASSQGLAGVGNEQFF
>TRBJ2-7|.|TRBV7-9|once
TGTGCCAGCAGCTTAGGTGGAGCCGAGCAGTACTTC
CASSLGGAEQYF
>TRBJ1-4|.|TRBV19|.
TGTGCCAGTAGCATCAATGAAAAACTGTTTTTT
CASSINEKLFF
>TRBJ1-1|.|TRBV27|.
TGTGCCAGCAGGGGACAAGTATTACAGGGTAGGATGAACACTGAAGCTTTCTTT
CASRGQVLQGRMNTEAFF
>TRBJ1-4|TRBD1|TRBV2|.
TGTGCCAGCAGTGGGACAGGGTGGTCGGAAAAACTGTTTTTT
CASSGTGWSEKLFF
>TRBJ1-2|TRBD1|TRBV5-1|few
TGCGCCAGCTCTCTGTCTCAGGGGGCTACTAACTATGGCTACACCTTC
CASSLSQGATNYGYTF
>TRBJ1-1|.|TRBV4-1|few
TGCGCCAGCAGCCAAAGCGGAACTGAAGCTTTCTTT
CASSQSGTEAFF
>TRBJ1-2|TRBD1|TRBV6-2/TRBV6-3|.
TGTGCCAGCAGTTATCACCGGACAGGAAGAGGCTACACCTTC
CASSYHRTGRGYTF
>TRBJ1-2|.|TRBV20-1|.
TGCACCCCTCGGGGGAGCTATGGCTACACCTTC
CTPRGSYGYTF
>TRBJ1-2|.|TRBV30|.
TGTGCCTGGAGGGAGCGTCTGGAGAGCTATGGCTACACCTTC
CAWRERLESYGYTF
>TRBJ2-5|.|TRBV7-9|.
TGTGCCAGCAGCCCAACCTCAGGTGCTCAAGAGACCCAGTACTTC
CASSPTSGAQETQYF
>TRBJ1-3|.|TRBV3-1/TRBV3-2|.
TGTGCCAGCAGCCCCGGGACTGGAAACACCATATATTTT
CASSPGTGNTIYF